The rows below give T cell receptor beta chains drawn from one sample of a study of early T cells in non-severe SARS-CoV-2 infection. TCRdb called the 5' RACE reads again in MiXCR, with one record for every CDR3 protein. The table lists tens of thousands of distinct CDR3 sequences, 10% to 15% of them singletons. Sequencing was carried out using whole blood. The receptors here all came from an adult who was a healthcare worker with PCR-confirmed SARS-CoV-2 infection or an uninfected control (not recorded which). Each CDR3 is given with its conserved first and last residue. The order of the fields is V gene, clone size, D gene, J gene, CDR3 DNA, CDR3 protein. The D gene is left open where the match is weak. The listing skips clone size in some rows; elsewhere it reads once, few, many or a size class.

v_call: TRBV6-2/TRBV6-3
clone_size: NA
d_call: NA
j_call: TRBJ2-1
cdr3_nt: TGTGCCAGCACCCCGTCAGTCGAGGACAATGAGCAGTTCTTC
cdr3_aa: CASTPSVEDNEQFF

v_call: TRBV12-3/TRBV12-4
clone_size: NA
d_call: NA
j_call: TRBJ1-2
cdr3_nt: TGTGCCAGCAGCCTCACTGGGCCTATACCTAACTATGGCTACACCTTC
cdr3_aa: CASSLTGPIPNYGYTF

v_call: TRBV20-1
clone_size: many
d_call: NA
j_call: TRBJ1-5
cdr3_nt: TGCAGTGCTAACCAGGGACGGAACAATCAGCCCCAGCATTTT
cdr3_aa: CSANQGRNNQPQHF

v_call: TRBV20-1
clone_size: many
d_call: TRBD2
j_call: TRBJ2-5
cdr3_nt: TGCAGTGCTAGAAATTGGGGAAGCGGGATCAACCAAGAGACCCAGTACTTC
cdr3_aa: CSARNWGSGINQETQYF

v_call: TRBV9
clone_size: NA
d_call: NA
j_call: TRBJ2-4
cdr3_nt: TGTGCCAGCAACCTCACGGGGGCCGGATGCCCAACCGCCTTGATAGCCAAAAACATTCAGTACTTC
cdr3_aa: CASNLTGAGCPTALIAKNIQYF

v_call: TRBV20-1
clone_size: many
d_call: NA
j_call: TRBJ1-2
cdr3_nt: TGCAGTGCTAAGGCGGACTCCCGTACATTCTATGGCTACACCTTC
cdr3_aa: CSAKADSRTFYGYTF

v_call: TRBV9
clone_size: few
d_call: TRBD1
j_call: TRBJ2-7
cdr3_nt: TGTGCCAGCAGCGTAGACAGGGACAGGGCCGAGCAGTACTTC
cdr3_aa: CASSVDRDRAEQYF

v_call: TRBV3-1
clone_size: few
d_call: TRBD2
j_call: TRBJ2-1
cdr3_nt: TGTGCCAGCATGTCTAGCGGGGCTTACAATGAGCAGTTCTTC
cdr3_aa: CASMSSGAYNEQFF

v_call: TRBV6-5
clone_size: NA
d_call: NA
j_call: TRBJ2-7
cdr3_nt: TGTGCCAGCAGGGAAATGACAGCCTACGAGCAGTACTTC
cdr3_aa: CASREMTAYEQYF

v_call: TRBV3-1
clone_size: NA
d_call: TRBD1
j_call: TRBJ2-5
cdr3_nt: TGTGCCAGCAGCCAGGGCCGCACAGGGGGTCGAGAGACCCAGTACTTC
cdr3_aa: CASSQGRTGGRETQYF

v_call: TRBV4-3
clone_size: few
d_call: NA
j_call: TRBJ2-3
cdr3_nt: TGCGCCAGCAGCCAAGGGGCCAGCGCCCTCACAGATACGCAGTATTTT
cdr3_aa: CASSQGASALTDTQYF